These 12 T cell receptor beta chains came from one sample sequenced in a study of T cells expressing NK-cell markers. Reanalyzing the 5' RACE reads, TCRdb keeps one entry per CDR3 protein, without DNA. This repertoire comprises approximately 420,000 distinct CDR3 sequences; its ten largest clones make up approximately 11%. Sequencing was done on a sample of blood T cells: a sorted CD56 or NKG2C T cell subset, CD4+ or CD8+ T cells, or bulk PBMC T cells (not recorded which). These receptors all stem from a woman aged 45-60 years in good health.

V usage is TRBV12-3 or TRBV12-4 and J usage is TRBJ2-7. CDR3 length: 11 residues. The CDR3 region is CASSLNREQYF.

This chain links TRBV12-5 with TRBJ1-1; there is no DNA to check the TCRdb D call of TRBD1. Germline V CDR1 and CDR2: LGHNT, FRNRAP. The CDR3 sequence is 15 residues long. The CDR3 sequence: CASVPSGALNTEAFF.

J is TRBJ2-7 and V is TRBV29-1; the TCRdb D gene call, TRBD1, has no DNA to confirm it. The CDR3 has 15 amino acids. Per the germline V gene, CDR1 is SQVTM and CDR2 is ANQGSEA. The CDR3 region is CSVVPPGQGPSEQYF.

The chain recombines TRBV5-1 with TRBJ2-1; without DNA, the TCRdb call of TRBD1 cannot be checked. This CDR3 is 14 amino acids long. CDR1 is SGHRS, CDR2 YFSETQ, per germline. The CDR3 loop is CASSLRDTYNEQFF.

This chain connects TRBV20-1 to TRBJ2-2; lacking DNA, the TRBD1 call made by TCRdb goes unchecked. The V gene's germline CDR1 is DFQATT and CDR2 SNEGSKA (reference sequence). The CDR3 has 14 amino acids. CDR3: CSARGGNIPGELFF.

The V gene is TRBV5-1, the J gene TRBJ1-1; TCRdb proposes TRBD1, but this gene call is untestable without DNA. The CDR3 contains 17 residues. From germline, CDR1 is SGHRS and CDR2 YFSETQ. CDR3 in amino acids: CASSLGLLGTMNTEAFF.

The chain is built from TRBV9 and TRBJ2-1; the D call from TCRdb, TRBD2, cannot be confirmed without DNA. This CDR3 is built from 14 residues. Looked up from germline, CDR1 is SGDLS and CDR2 is YYNGEE. Here the CDR3 reads CASSARTSQHEQFF.

The chain has TRBV15 and TRBJ2-7; absent DNA, TCRdb's TRBD1 call cannot be checked. Germline V gives CDR1 LNHNV, CDR2 YYDKDF (reference sequence). CDR3 length: 13 residues. The CDR3 is CATSRDPSAVRNF.

V gene TRBV5-1 combines with J gene TRBJ1-1; TCRdb proposes TRBD1, but this gene call is untestable without DNA. CDR1 SGHRS and CDR2 YFSETQ come from the germline V gene. This CDR3 contains 14 residues. The CDR3 protein is CASRFGTVDTEAFF.

The genes are TRBV7-6 and TRBJ2-1; absent DNA, TCRdb's TRBD2 call cannot be checked. The CDR3 has 14 residues. Germline V gives CDR1 SGHVS, CDR2 FNYEAQ. The CDR3 spells CASSLASDGSEQFF.

J is TRBJ2-1 and V is TRBV11-2; TCRdb reports TRBD1, a call that lacks DNA to check it against. The CDR3 is made up of 12 amino acids. Germline loops: CDR1 SGHAT, CDR2 FQNNGV. The chain's CDR3 is CASTNRDREQFF. Looking up the rest from reference TRBV11-2 and TRBJ2-1 gives the full variable domain: EAGVAQSPRYKIIEKRQSVAFWCNPISGHATLYWYQQILGQGPKLLIQFQNNGVVDDSQLPKDRFSAERLKGVDSTLKIQPAKLEDSAVYLCASTNRDREQFFGPGTRLTVL.

The chain links TRBV3-1 to TRBJ2-6; the TRBD1 assignment by TCRdb is unverifiable without DNA. The length of the CDR3 is 17 residues. Germline assignment: CDR1 LGHDT and CDR2 YNNKEL (reference sequence). The CDR3 sequence: CATSSGTAYSGANVLTF.